This T cell receptor beta chain was found in a study of cytomegalovirus exposure and HLA in healthy donors. Overall study: Sequencing of around 200 million T cells in an earlier analysis found about 120 million unique TCR beta sequences.

The primer mix had 60 Vbeta and 13 Jbeta primers. This table comes from immunoSEQ multiplex PCR, and its TCRdb copy is limited to in-frame clones, with some not included. This table has 150,000 to 200,000 clones, approximately 85% appearing once. Overall study findings and caveats: In vitro testing confirmed a few CMV-associated chains as specific for CMV antigens. The authors enumerated 150 to 200 TCR beta chains as linked to cytomegalovirus. An analysis that came later showed most CMV-associated TCR beta chains appearing HLA-restricted.

In germline, CDR1 is MNHEY, CDR2 SVGAGI. The CDR3 extends over 15 amino acids. The V gene end was trimmed by 2 bases and the J gene end by 9 bases; junction bases not matched to a gene: 8. As for this clone: No antigen is known for it.

The sequence was obtained from a man between 18 and 35 years old in good health and CMV-seronegative. V and J are TRBV6-5 and TRBJ2-1; 9 bases fit TRBD2. Material: PBMCs. The CDR3 loop reads CASSYGRGGVGEQFF. The CDR3 nucleotides read TGTGCCAGCAGTTACGGGCGGGGGGGCGTGGGTGAGCAGTTCTTC.